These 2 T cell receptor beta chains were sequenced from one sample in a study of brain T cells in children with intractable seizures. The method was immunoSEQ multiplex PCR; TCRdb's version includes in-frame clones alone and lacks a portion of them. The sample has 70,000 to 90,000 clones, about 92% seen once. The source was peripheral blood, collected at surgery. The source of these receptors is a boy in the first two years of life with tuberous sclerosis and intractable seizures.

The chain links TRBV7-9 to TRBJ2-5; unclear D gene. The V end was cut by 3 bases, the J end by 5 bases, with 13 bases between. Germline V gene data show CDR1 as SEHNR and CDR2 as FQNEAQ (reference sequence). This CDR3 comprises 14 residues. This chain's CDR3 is CASSFSVLRETQYF. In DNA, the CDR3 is TGTGCCAGCAGCTTCTCCGTTCTACGGGAGACCCAGTACTTC.

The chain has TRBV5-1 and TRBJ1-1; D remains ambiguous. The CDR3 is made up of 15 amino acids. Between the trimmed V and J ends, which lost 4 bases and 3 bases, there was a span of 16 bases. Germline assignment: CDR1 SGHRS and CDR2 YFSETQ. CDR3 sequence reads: CASSAFSRGYTEAFF. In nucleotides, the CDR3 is TGCGCCAGCAGCGCCTTTTCAAGAGGGTACACTGAAGCTTTCTTT.